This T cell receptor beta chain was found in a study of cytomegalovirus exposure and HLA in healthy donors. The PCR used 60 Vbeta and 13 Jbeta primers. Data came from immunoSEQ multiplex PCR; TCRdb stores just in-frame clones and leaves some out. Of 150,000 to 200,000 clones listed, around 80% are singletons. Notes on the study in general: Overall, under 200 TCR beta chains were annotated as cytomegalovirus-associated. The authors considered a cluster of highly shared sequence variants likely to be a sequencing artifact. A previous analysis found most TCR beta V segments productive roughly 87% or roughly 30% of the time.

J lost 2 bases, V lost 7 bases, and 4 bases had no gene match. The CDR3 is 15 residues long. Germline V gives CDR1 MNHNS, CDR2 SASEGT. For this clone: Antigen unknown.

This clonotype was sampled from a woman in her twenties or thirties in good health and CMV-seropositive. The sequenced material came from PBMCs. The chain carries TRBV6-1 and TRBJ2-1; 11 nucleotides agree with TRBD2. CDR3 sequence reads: CASTPGLAAYNEQFF. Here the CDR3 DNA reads TGTGCCAGCACACCGGGACTAGCGGCCTACAATGAGCAGTTCTTC.